In its sample, the clone carrying this T cell receptor (beta chain) was seen a few times. The CDR3 consists of 16 residues. Trimming took off 1 base at V and 9 bases at J, with 19 bases between the two ends. Germline V lookup: CDR1 SGHNT, CDR2 YENEEA. This sample was taken from a study of blood T cell repertoires in COVID-19. Study in general: Samples came from the United States, Italy and Spain, spanning acute and convalescent COVID-19. In each case, the material was cDNA or gDNA derived from T cells, B-cell-depleted T cells, or PBMCs.

Original processing methods: How many nucleated cells were present was estimated from reference gene primer amplification. The protocol was immunoSEQ multiplex PCR, while the TCRdb copy is restricted to in-frame clones and leaves out a portion. Clonal size and the V and J genes are those of that table, whereas D and trimming came from the DNA. The data hold around 72,000 clones, with less than 85% observed a single time. The source of this sequence is a woman aged 80 or over with acute or convalescent COVID-19. The rearrangement joins TRBV11-3 to TRBJ2-1; TRBD2 might be the D (6 bases). Sequenced sample: peripheral blood. Here the CDR3 reads CASSLGAGGTPSEQFF. CDR3 DNA: TGTGCCAGCAGCTTAGGAGCCGGGGGAACTCCTAGTGAGCAGTTCTTC.